The 30 T cell receptor beta chains listed next were all sequenced from one sample in a study of blood T cell repertoires in COVID-19. Assay: immunoSEQ multiplex PCR; the TCRdb copy retains only in-frame clones and omits some. The sample lists 300,000 or so clones; over 80% were seen once. The sample consisted of peripheral blood. These receptor sequences come from a middle-aged woman with acute or convalescent COVID-19.

V is TRBV12-5 and J is TRBJ1-6; 7 bases map to TRBD1. The J segment lost 3 bases and the V segment lost 0 bases, leaving 8 bases of the junction unmatched. Germline assignment: CDR1 LGHNT and CDR2 FRNRAP. The CDR3 runs 18 residues. The DNA for the CDR3 is TGTGCTAGTGGTTTGGTTGATCCAGGGGGACTCTATAATTCACCCCTCCACTTT. It codes for CASGLVDPGGLYNSPLHF.

This clone was counted once. This rearrangement joins TRBV11-2 to TRBJ1-1; D remains ambiguous. With 5 bases removed from V and 5 bases from J, the gap between germline ends came to 18 bases. Germline V gene lookup returns CDR1 SGHAT and CDR2 FQNNGV. The CDR3 contains 15 residues. As DNA, the CDR3 is TGTGCCAGCAGCCGAGGACCGGAACCGGGGACTGAAGCTTTCTTT. Residues: CASSRGPEPGTEAFF.

This rearrangement joins TRBV9 to TRBJ1-1; TRBD1 is a possible D gene (5 bases). Germline assignment: CDR1 SGDLS and CDR2 YYNGEE. This CDR3 contains 14 residues. V was pared by 4 bases and J by 4 bases, with 14 bases between. CDR3 loop: CASSLGPGGTEAFF. The CDR3 nucleotides are TGTGCCAGCAGCTTAGGGCCGGGGGGCACTGAAGCTTTCTTT.

The chain carries TRBV27 and TRBJ1-1, with 7 bases fitting TRBD1. The junction had 12 bases not matched to a gene; V was cut back by 4 bases and J by 1 base. Germline assignment: CDR1 MNHEY and CDR2 SMNVEV (reference sequence). This CDR3 contains 17 residues. The CDR3 DNA follows: TGTGCCAGCAGTTCCCACAGGGGCTCGTATACGAACACTGAAGCTTTCTTT. Protein sequence: CASSSHRGSYTNTEAFF.

The chain employs TRBV7-8 and TRBJ1-5, with unresolved D. Germline V gives CDR1 SGHVS, CDR2 FQNEAQ. Trimming stripped 5 bases from V and 6 bases from J, with 14 bases between. The CDR3 extends over 14 amino acids. CDR3 loop: CASSSRGNSQPQHF. CDR3 coding DNA: TGTGCCAGCAGCAGCCGGGGTAATAGTCAGCCCCAGCATTTT.

In this sample, this clone turned up once. The V and J genes are TRBV7-3 and TRBJ1-1; no reliable D call. This CDR3 spans 13 amino acids. The germline V gene has CDR1 SGHTA and CDR2 FQGTGA. V lost 3 bases to trimming and J lost 2 bases, with 7 bases between them. The CDR3 region has the DNA TGTGCCAGCAGCTTTAATTCCAACACTGAAGCTTTCTTT. This codes for CASSFNSNTEAFF.

V usage is TRBV19 and J usage is TRBJ2-1, with TRBD1 matching 11 bases. CDR3 length: 14 amino acids. V was pared by 7 bases and J by 5 bases, with 4 bases of the junction left unmatched. The V gene's germline CDR1 is LNHDA and CDR2 SQIVND (reference sequence). The CDR3 is CASNRGQGDNEQFF. The CDR3, as DNA: TGTGCCAGTAATCGGGGACAGGGGGACAATGAGCAGTTCTTC.

This chain joins TRBV27 and TRBJ1-2, with D possibly matching TRBD1 (5 bases). The CDR3 has 12 residues. Germline V gene sequence: CDR1 MNHEY, CDR2 SMNVEV (reference sequence). Trimming took 5 bases from V and 6 from J, leaving 10 bases between them. The CDR3 coding sequence is TGTGCCAGCAGTGATGGGGGGAATGGCTACACCTTC. This gives the protein CASSDGGNGYTF.

The chain is built from TRBV6-1 and TRBJ1-1; 7 nucleotides line up with TRBD1. J gave up 3 bases and V 2 bases, and 3 bases lay outside the gene matches. The CDR3 consists of 14 residues. The germline CDR1 and CDR2 sequences are MNHNS and SASEGT. CDR3 loop: CASSEQGGDTEAFF. The CDR3 DNA reads as TGTGCCAGCAGTGAACAGGGGGGAGACACTGAAGCTTTCTTT.

The chain joins TRBV18 to TRBJ2-7; D might be TRBD1 (6 bases). The CDR3 runs 15 residues. V was trimmed by 6 bases and J by 4 bases, leaving 19 bases between them. Per the germline V gene, CDR1 is KGHSH and CDR2 is LQKENI. The chain's CDR3 is CASSLGTAGVYEQYV. The CDR3 coding sequence is TGTGCCAGCTCCCTAGGGACGGCAGGGGTTTACGAGCAGTACGTC.

CDR3 in amino acids: CASSSYQMNTEAFF. CDR3 DNA: TGTGCCAGCAGCAGTTACCAGATGAACACTGAAGCTTTCTTT. The chain employs TRBV6-5 and TRBJ1-1; D is undetermined. The V gene's germline CDR1 is MNHEY and CDR2 SVGAGI. Between the trimmed V and J ends, which lost 6 bases and 0 bases, there was a span of 11 bases. CDR3 length: 14 residues.

The DNA of the CDR3 is TGTGCCAGCAGCTCCCCGATGGCAGGCGCATCTAACTATGGCTACACCTTC. Translated, it gives CASSSPMAGASNYGYTF. This sequence joins TRBV5-4 and TRBJ1-2, with no clear D. The CDR3 runs to 17 residues. V was cut by 3 bases and J by 0 bases, with 18 bases left in between. The germline V gene has CDR1 SGHNT and CDR2 YYREEE (reference sequence).

This sequence joins TRBV23-1 and TRBJ2-7; D unresolved. TRBV23-1 is given ORF status, its function remaining uncertain. Trimming took 2 bases from V and 0 from J, leaving 14 bases between them. CDR3 length: 16 residues. CDR3 sequence reads: CASSQPAWRSSYEQYV. In DNA form, the CDR3 reads TGCGCCAGCAGTCAACCCGCGTGGCGGTCCTCCTACGAGCAGTACGTC.

V is TRBV7-8 and J is TRBJ1-5; D perhaps matches TRBD1 (6 bases). Germline V gives CDR1 SGHVS, CDR2 FQNEAQ. V was shortened by 5 bases and J by 4 bases, with 15 bases between the two germline ends. This CDR3 comprises 15 residues. The CDR3 sequence is CASSTRDTRNQPQHF. Written as DNA, the CDR3 is TGTGCCAGCAGCACAAGGGACACCCGGAATCAGCCCCAGCATTTT.

This chain uses TRBV2 with TRBJ2-5, with 7 bases aligning to TRBD2. Trimming took 7 bases from V and 5 from J; bases not matched to a gene: 1. The CDR3 consists of 11 residues. Germline CDR1 and CDR2: SNHLY and FYNNEI. The DNA of the CDR3 is TGTGCCAGCACGGGAGGTGAGACCCAGTACTTC. This translates into CASTGGETQYF.

The chain carries TRBV18 and TRBJ1-1; 7 nucleotides match TRBD1. Germline V gene sequence: CDR1 KGHSH, CDR2 LQKENI. V dropped 5 bases and J dropped 0; count of bases not matched to a gene: 12. The CDR3 length is 17 residues. The CDR3 loop reads CASSARDRSLLNTEAFF. CDR3 nucleotides: TGTGCCAGCTCAGCCCGGGACAGAAGCCTTCTGAACACTGAAGCTTTCTTT.

The rearrangement links TRBV4-2 to TRBJ2-2; 7 bases match TRBD2. CDR3 length equals 19 residues. Trimming cost V 0 bases and J 0 bases; bases outside gene matches: 10. From germline, CDR1 is LGHNA and CDR2 YNFKEQ. CDR3 sequence: CASSQDELAGPSNTGELFF. In nucleotides, the CDR3 is TGTGCCAGCAGCCAAGACGAGTTAGCGGGTCCTTCGAACACCGGGGAGCTGTTTTTT.

A single count supports this clone. The chain recombines TRBV7-8 with TRBJ2-1, with 8 bases that match TRBD2. Unmatched junction bases numbered 6, after V lost 0 bases and J lost 5 bases. Germline CDR1 reads SGHVS; CDR2 reads FQNEAQ. This CDR3 is built from 16 residues. CDR3 DNA sequence: TGTGCCAGCAGCTTAGCTCGGACTAGCATCGACAATGAGCAGTTCTTC. This sequence encodes CASSLARTSIDNEQFF.

The chain combines TRBV2 with TRBJ1-5; 9 bases align to TRBD1. The CDR3 runs 14 residues. Trimming took 5 bases from V and 4 from J; bases not matched to a gene: 3. CDR1 and CDR2 from the germline V gene are SNHLY and FYNNEI. Written as DNA, the CDR3 is TGTGCCAGCAGTACGGGACAGGGAAATCAGCCCCAGCATTTT. As protein: CASSTGQGNQPQHF.

The chain employs TRBV19 and TRBJ1-1; weak D call: TRBD1 (6 bases). V was cut by 10 bases and J by 1 base, with 19 bases left in between. Germline CDR1 LNHDA, CDR2 SQIVND (reference sequence). CDR3 length equals 15 residues. CDR3 protein: CATATGHRGNTEAFF. The CDR3 nucleotides are TGTGCCACCGCGACGGGACACCGAGGGAACACTGAAGCTTTCTTT. The whole variable domain, filled in from reference TRBV19 and TRBJ1-1, reads DGGITQSPKYLFRKEGQNVTLSCEQNLNHDAMYWYRQDPGQGLRLIYYSQIVNDFQKGDIAEGYSVSREKKESFPLTVTSAQKNPTAFYLCATATGHRGNTEAFFGQGTRLTVV.

The V gene is TRBV19, the J gene TRBJ1-5; 7 positions agree with TRBD1. J lost 2 bases, V lost 5 bases, and 6 bases had no gene match. The CDR3 covers 15 residues. Germline CDR1 is LNHDA and CDR2 is SQIVND (reference sequence). The CDR3, as DNA: TGTGCCAGTAGTGACCAGGGGGTCGGCAATCAGCCCCAGCATTTT. As protein: CASSDQGVGNQPQHF.

V is TRBV2 and J is TRBJ1-5; no reliable D call. CDR1 is SNHLY, CDR2 FYNNEI, per germline. The CDR3 runs to 14 residues. The ends were cut back, 1 base at V and 4 bases at J, with 8 bases in the middle. As DNA, the CDR3 is TGTGCCAGCAGTGAAGTGGCGGGGAATCAGCCCCAGCATTTT. This codes for CASSEVAGNQPQHF.

This chain uses TRBV9 with TRBJ2-3, with 7 nucleotides matching TRBD1. The CDR3 is 16 residues long. Germline V CDR1 and CDR2: SGDLS, YYNGEE. J lost 1 base, V lost 0 bases, and 5 bases had no gene match. As DNA, the CDR3 is TGTGCCAGCAGCGTAGTCGGGCAGGGGGGCACAGATACGCAGTATTTT. This codes for CASSVVGQGGTDTQYF.

The genes are TRBV6-6 and TRBJ1-2; 8 positions match TRBD1. Germline CDR1 and CDR2: MNHNY and SVGAGI (reference sequence). Germline trimming cut 5 bases from V and 5 bases from J; bases unmatched to any gene: 10. This CDR3 has 15 amino acids. The CDR3 loop reads CASSLTGVDYYGYTF. The DNA of the CDR3 is TGTGCCAGCAGTCTGACAGGGGTGGATTATTATGGCTACACCTTC.

This chain joins TRBV7-9 and TRBJ2-4; 8 nucleotides match TRBD1. There are 19 residues in the CDR3. The ends lost 2 bases at V and 0 bases at J; junction bases unmatched: 12. Germline CDR1 is SEHNR and CDR2 is FQNEAQ (reference sequence). Here the CDR3 reads CASSLTGTGDLLAKNIQYF. As DNA, the CDR3 is TGTGCCAGCAGCTTAACCGGGACAGGCGATCTTCTAGCCAAAAACATTCAGTACTTC.

The CDR3 DNA is TGTGCCAGCAGCTTGCCCCTAGCGGGGGGGATCACAGATACGCAGTATTTT. Its translation: CASSLPLAGGITDTQYF. This chain links TRBV5-4 with TRBJ2-3; 12 positions agree with TRBD2. V gave up 1 base and J gave up 2 bases; unmatched junction bases: 5. There are 17 residues in the CDR3. Per germline, CDR1 SGHNT and CDR2 YYREEE (reference sequence).

The gene calls are TRBV2 and TRBJ2-5; 10 positions agree with TRBD1. Unmatched junction bases numbered 7, after V lost 6 bases and J lost 6 bases. Looked up from germline, CDR1 is SNHLY and CDR2 is FYNNEI. The CDR3 totals 14 residues. CDR3 loop: CASSPGQGLQTQYF. The DNA for the CDR3 is TGTGCCAGCAGCCCGGGACAGGGGTTACAGACCCAGTACTTC. The full variable domain, rest sourced from reference TRBV2 and TRBJ2-5, is EPEVTQTPSHQVTQMGQEVILRCVPISNHLYFYWYRQILGQKVEFLVSFYNNEISEKSEIFDDQFSVERPDGSNFTLKIRSTKLEDSAMYFCASSPGQGLQTQYFGPGTRLLVL.

The genes are TRBV19 and TRBJ1-2; D is unclear. The CDR3 is made up of 13 amino acids. Germline CDR1 is LNHDA and CDR2 is SQIVND (reference sequence). The V and J ends lost 6 bases and 7 bases respectively, with 15 bases between them. Written as DNA, the CDR3 is TGTGCCAGTAGAGCCCAGGCGATGGGTGGCTACACCTTC. This encodes CASRAQAMGGYTF.

The chain employs TRBV19 and TRBJ1-5, with 8 positions matching TRBD1. This CDR3 has 14 amino acids. After removal of 6 bases from V and 6 bases from J, the junction contained 7 bases not matched to a gene. Germline V gene lookup returns CDR1 LNHDA and CDR2 SQIVND (reference sequence). This CDR3 is CASRFQGASQPQHF. CDR3 bases: TGTGCCAGTAGATTCCAGGGGGCCTCTCAGCCCCAGCATTTT.

This sequence joins TRBV3-1 (or the pseudogene TRBV3-2) and TRBJ1-4; 8 nucleotides line up with TRBD1. CDR1 is LGHDT, CDR2 YNNKEL, per germline (reference sequence). This CDR3 contains 15 residues. Unmatched junction bases numbered 9, after V lost 4 bases and J lost 8 bases. CDR3 sequence: CASSRSGGAGEKLFF. CDR3 nucleotide sequence: TGTGCCAGCAGCCGCTCAGGGGGCGCAGGGGAAAAACTGTTTTTT.